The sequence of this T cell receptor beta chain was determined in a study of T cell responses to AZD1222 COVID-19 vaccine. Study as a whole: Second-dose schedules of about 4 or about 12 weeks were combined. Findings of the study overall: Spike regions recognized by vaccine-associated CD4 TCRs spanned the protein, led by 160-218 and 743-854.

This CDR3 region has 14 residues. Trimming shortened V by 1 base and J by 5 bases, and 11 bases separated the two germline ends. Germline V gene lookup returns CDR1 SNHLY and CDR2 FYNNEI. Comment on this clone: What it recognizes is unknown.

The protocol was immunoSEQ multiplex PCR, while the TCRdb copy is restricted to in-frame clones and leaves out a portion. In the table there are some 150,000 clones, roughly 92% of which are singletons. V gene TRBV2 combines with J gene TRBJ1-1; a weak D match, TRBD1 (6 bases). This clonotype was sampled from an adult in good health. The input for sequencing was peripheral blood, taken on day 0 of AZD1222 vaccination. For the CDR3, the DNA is TGTGCCAGCAGTGAAGTGAGGGGGGGAACTGAAGCTTTCTTT. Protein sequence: CASSEVRGGTEAFF.